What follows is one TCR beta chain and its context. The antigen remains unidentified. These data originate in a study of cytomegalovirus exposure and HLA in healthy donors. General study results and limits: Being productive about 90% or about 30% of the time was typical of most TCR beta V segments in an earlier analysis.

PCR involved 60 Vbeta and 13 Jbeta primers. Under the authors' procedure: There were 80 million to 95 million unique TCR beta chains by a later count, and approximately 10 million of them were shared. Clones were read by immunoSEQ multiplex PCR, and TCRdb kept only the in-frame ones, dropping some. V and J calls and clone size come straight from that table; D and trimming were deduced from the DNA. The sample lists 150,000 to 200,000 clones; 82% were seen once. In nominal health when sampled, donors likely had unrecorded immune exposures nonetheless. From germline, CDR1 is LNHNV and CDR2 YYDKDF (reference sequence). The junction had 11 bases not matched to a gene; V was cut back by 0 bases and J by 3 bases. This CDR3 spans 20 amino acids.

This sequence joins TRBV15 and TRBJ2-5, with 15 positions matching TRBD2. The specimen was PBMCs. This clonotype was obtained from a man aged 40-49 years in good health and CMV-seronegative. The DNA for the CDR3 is TGTGCCACCAGCAGAGATCGGGCTACCGGGACTAGCGGGGGGAAAGAGACCCAGTACTTC. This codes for CATSRDRATGTSGGKETQYF.